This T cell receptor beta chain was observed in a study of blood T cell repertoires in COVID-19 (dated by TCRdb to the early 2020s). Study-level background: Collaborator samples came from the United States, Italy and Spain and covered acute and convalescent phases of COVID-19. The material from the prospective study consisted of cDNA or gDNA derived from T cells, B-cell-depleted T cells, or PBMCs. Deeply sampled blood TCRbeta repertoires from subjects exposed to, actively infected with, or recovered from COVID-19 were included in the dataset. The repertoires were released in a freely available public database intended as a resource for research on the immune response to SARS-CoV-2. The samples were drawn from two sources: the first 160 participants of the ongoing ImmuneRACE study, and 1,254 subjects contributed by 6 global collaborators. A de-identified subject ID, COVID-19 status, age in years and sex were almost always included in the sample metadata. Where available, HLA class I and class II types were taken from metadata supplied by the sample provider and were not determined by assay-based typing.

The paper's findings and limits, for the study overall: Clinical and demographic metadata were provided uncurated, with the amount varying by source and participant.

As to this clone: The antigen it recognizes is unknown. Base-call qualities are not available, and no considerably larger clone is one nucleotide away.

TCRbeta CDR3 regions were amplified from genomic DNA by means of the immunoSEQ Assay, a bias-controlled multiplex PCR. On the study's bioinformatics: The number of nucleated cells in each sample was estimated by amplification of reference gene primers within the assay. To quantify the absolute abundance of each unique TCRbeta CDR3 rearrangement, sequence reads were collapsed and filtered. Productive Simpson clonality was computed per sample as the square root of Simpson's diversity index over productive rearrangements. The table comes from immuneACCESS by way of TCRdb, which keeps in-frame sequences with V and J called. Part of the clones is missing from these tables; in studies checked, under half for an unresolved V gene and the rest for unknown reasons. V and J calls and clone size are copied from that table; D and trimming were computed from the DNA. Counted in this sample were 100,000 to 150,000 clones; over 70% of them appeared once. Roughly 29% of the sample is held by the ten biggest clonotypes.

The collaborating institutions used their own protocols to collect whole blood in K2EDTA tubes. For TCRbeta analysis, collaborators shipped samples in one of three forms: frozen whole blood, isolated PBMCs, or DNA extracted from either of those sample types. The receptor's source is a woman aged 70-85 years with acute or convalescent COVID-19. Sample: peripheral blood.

The CDR3 reads as follows: CASSIGRSSGNTIYF. In nucleotides, the sequence is TGTGCCAGTAGTATAGGGAGGAGCTCTGGAAACACCATATATTTT. The chain uses TRBV19 and TRBJ1-3; no confident D gene assignment can be made. The germline V gene (reference sequence) supplies CDR1 LNHDA and CDR2 SQIVND. The CDR3 runs 15 amino acids, cysteine and phenylalanine included. Only the CDR3 DNA stays, 45 bases, in frame from base 1. Trimming costs V 1 base and J 0 bases, and their ends lie 7 bases apart.